These 18 T cell receptor beta chains originate from one sample sequenced in a study of cytomegalovirus exposure and HLA in healthy donors. The PCR had 60 Vbeta and 13 Jbeta primers. Assay: immunoSEQ multiplex PCR; the TCRdb copy retains only in-frame clones and omits some. The table has 99,000 or so clones, about three quarters seen once. Sequenced material: PBMCs. The receptors derive from a male donor in good health and CMV-seronegative.

The chain uses TRBV11-2 and TRBJ2-1; TRBD1 matches 7 bases. Trimming removed 5 bases from V and 2 bases from J; junction bases left unmatched: 6. Germline V lookup: CDR1 SGHAT, CDR2 FQNNGV. This CDR3 spans 15 amino acids. Written as DNA, the CDR3 is TGTGCCAGCAGCGCTGACAGGGTTACCTACAATGAGCAGTTCTTC. Protein sequence: CASSADRVTYNEQFF.

The CDR3 here is CASSLGSRLADGEQYF. The CDR3 region has the DNA TGTGCCAGCAGCTTAGGTTCGAGACTAGCCGACGGCGAGCAGTACTTC. The rearrangement joins TRBV11-3 to TRBJ2-7; 7 nucleotides line up with TRBD2. This CDR3 is built from 16 residues. Germline V CDR1 and CDR2: SGHNT, YENEEA. The J segment lost 6 bases and the V segment lost 1 base, leaving 12 bases of the junction unmatched.

The gene calls are TRBV14 and TRBJ2-2, with TRBD1 matching 7 bases. V lost 3 bases and J lost 7; bases outside the gene matches: 5. Germline CDR1 reads SGHDN; CDR2 reads FVKESK. The CDR3 length is 14 residues. The CDR3 region has the DNA TGTGCCAGCAGCCAGGGGACAGTGAACGGGGAGCTGTTTTTT. It translates to CASSQGTVNGELFF.

The chain recombines TRBV5-8 with TRBJ2-1; 7 nucleotides agree with TRBD1. The germline gives CDR1 SGHTS, CDR2 YDEGEE. After removal of 2 bases from V and 4 bases from J, the junction contained 9 bases not matched to a gene. This CDR3 comprises 16 residues. Here the CDR3 reads CASSLGWTGAYNEQFF. CDR3 bases: TGTGCCAGCAGCTTAGGGTGGACAGGCGCTTACAATGAGCAGTTCTTC.

This chain's CDR3 is CAISEIQGADEKLFF. The DNA for the CDR3 is TGTGCCATCAGTGAGATACAGGGGGCGGACGAAAAACTGTTTTTT. This chain uses TRBV10-3 with TRBJ1-4; 9 nucleotides align to TRBD1. From germline, CDR1 is ENHRY and CDR2 SYGVKD. The junction had 6 bases not matched to a gene; V was cut back by 2 bases and J by 8 bases. The length of the CDR3 is 15 residues.

The chain is built from TRBV11-2 and TRBJ2-7; 8 bases agree with TRBD2. Germline V gene data show CDR1 as SGHAT and CDR2 as FQNNGV. The V gene end was trimmed by 6 bases and the J gene end by 6 bases; junction bases not matched to a gene: 13. The CDR3 has 15 residues. The CDR3 loop is CASSSPMTSVGEQYF. As DNA, the CDR3 is TGTGCCAGCAGTTCTCCGATGACTAGCGTGGGCGAGCAGTACTTC.

The chain has TRBV9 and TRBJ2-1, with no clear D. The V gene lost 1 base and the J gene lost 2 bases, with 10 bases spanning the gap. The CDR3 sequence is 15 residues long. CDR1 is SGDLS, CDR2 YYNGEE, per germline. Here the CDR3 reads CASSVLAETYNEQFF. The CDR3 DNA reads as TGTGCCAGCAGCGTACTGGCGGAGACCTACAATGAGCAGTTCTTC. Complete variable domain (other parts from reference TRBV9 and TRBJ2-1): DSGVTQTPKHLITATGQRVTLRCSPRSGDLSVYWYQQSLDQGLQFLIQYYNGEERAKGNILERFSAQQFPDLHSELNLSSLELGDSALYFCASSVLAETYNEQFFGPGTRLTVL.

The count of this clone is one. The chain joins TRBV4-2 to TRBJ2-1; 7 bases are shared with TRBD2. Germline V gene sequence: CDR1 LGHNA, CDR2 YNFKEQ. This CDR3 is 17 amino acids long. With V trimmed by 4 bases and J by 4 bases, 13 bases remained unmatched. The CDR3 region is CASSPAALLAAYNEQFF. The DNA for the CDR3 is TGTGCCAGCAGCCCAGCCGCTCTCCTAGCGGCATACAATGAGCAGTTCTTC.

This clone was seen just once. This chain links TRBV28 with TRBJ2-6; 8 nucleotides agree with TRBD1. The CDR3 spans 17 residues. V trimming: 7 bases; J trimming: 0 bases; junction bases outside the gene matches: 8. Germline V gives CDR1 MDHEN, CDR2 SYDVKM. In nucleotides, the CDR3 is TGTGCCAGCACACAACAGGGGGGCTACTCTGGGGCCAACGTCCTGACTTTC. Its protein is CASTQQGGYSGANVLTF.

This rearrangement joins TRBV11-2 to TRBJ2-3; D perhaps matches TRBD1 (5 bases). CDR3 length: 17 residues. The V and J ends lost 0 bases and 1 base respectively, with 14 bases between them. Germline V gives CDR1 SGHAT, CDR2 FQNNGV. DNA of the CDR3: TGTGCCAGCAGCTTAGATAAATGGGGCCCTGGCACAGATACGCAGTATTTT. Amino acid sequence: CASSLDKWGPGTDTQYF. The full variable domain, with the rest looked up from reference TRBV11-2 and TRBJ2-3, is EAGVAQSPRYKIIEKRQSVAFWCNPISGHATLYWYQQILGQGPKLLIQFQNNGVVDDSQLPKDRFSAERLKGVDSTLKIQPAKLEDSAVYLCASSLDKWGPGTDTQYFGPGTRLTVL.

The chain recombines TRBV5-4 with TRBJ2-1, with D possibly being TRBD2 (6 bases). CDR1 and CDR2 (germline): SGHNT, YYREEE (reference sequence). Between the trimmed V and J ends, which lost 0 bases and 4 bases, there was a span of 14 bases. The CDR3 sequence is 16 residues long. CDR3 DNA: TGTGCCAGCAGCTTGGGTAGTAGCGGACTATACAATGAGCAGTTCTTC. Its protein is CASSLGSSGLYNEQFF.

The chain has TRBV2 and TRBJ2-7; 12 bases are shared with TRBD1. The J segment lost 2 bases and the V segment lost 8 bases, leaving 4 bases of the junction unmatched. From germline, CDR1 is SNHLY and CDR2 FYNNEI. This CDR3 is built from 14 residues. The CDR3 DNA sequence: TGTGCCAGCCGCCGGGACAGGGGGCCCTACGAGCAGTACTTC. It yields the protein CASRRDRGPYEQYF.

A few counts support this clone. The rearrangement links TRBV6-1 to TRBJ2-7; possible D gene TRBD2, 5 bases. Per germline, CDR1 MNHNS and CDR2 SASEGT. The CDR3 length is 15 residues. V was trimmed by 4 bases and J by 2 bases, leaving 15 bases between them. The DNA of the CDR3 is TGTGCCAGCAGTGGGCCTTTGGGGAGACCCTACGAGCAGTACTTC. This encodes CASSGPLGRPYEQYF.

The chain carries TRBV5-4 and TRBJ2-1, with 9 bases aligning to TRBD2. Trimming at V came to 4 bases and at J to 15 bases, leaving 11 bases not matched to a gene. This CDR3 comprises 13 residues. Per the germline V gene, CDR1 is SGHNT and CDR2 is YYREEE (reference sequence). The CDR3 region is CASSRTGTSQGFF. CDR3 sequence (DNA): TGTGCCAGCAGCCGTACCGGGACTAGCCAGGGGTTCTTC.

The chain has TRBV9 and TRBJ2-3; TRBD2 matches at 9 bases. V lost 3 bases to trimming and J lost 1 base; unmatched junction nucleotides: 6. In germline, CDR1 is SGDLS, CDR2 YYNGEE. CDR3 length: 16 residues. The DNA for the CDR3 is TGTGCCAGCAGCGCCGGGGGCGGGGGGGGCACAGATACGCAGTATTTT. Amino acid sequence: CASSAGGGGGTDTQYF.

This chain uses TRBV14 with TRBJ2-4, with TRBD1 identical over 9 bases. Germline loops: CDR1 SGHDN, CDR2 FVKESK. With V trimmed by 1 base and J by 5 bases, 9 bases remained unmatched. The CDR3 is made up of 17 amino acids. The CDR3 nucleotides read TGTGCCAGCAGCCAAGGGGGCTCCCGGGACAGGGAAAACATTCAGTACTTC. It is translated as CASSQGGSRDRENIQYF.

The gene calls are TRBV7-2 and TRBJ2-2; the match to TRBD2 covers 10 bases. CDR1 and CDR2 from the germline V gene are SGHTA and FQGNSA. The trim removed 5 bases at V and 7 bases at J, leaving 10 bases unmatched. CDR3 size: 16 residues. In DNA, the CDR3 is TGTGCCAGCAGCCCCGGGGCTAGCGGGAGTTTCGGGGAGCTGTTTTTT. It specifies CASSPGASGSFGELFF.

This clone has just a few counts. The same CDR3 arises from other DNA sequences in this sample as well. CDR3 protein: CASSTRTDTQYF. The CDR3 nucleotides are TGTGCCAGCAGCACCCGGACAGATACGCAGTATTTT. This sequence joins TRBV11-2 and TRBJ2-3, with D unresolved. Germline assignment: CDR1 SGHAT and CDR2 FQNNGV. CDR3 length: 12 amino acids. Trimming left V 5 bases short and J 3 bases short, with 6 bases between.